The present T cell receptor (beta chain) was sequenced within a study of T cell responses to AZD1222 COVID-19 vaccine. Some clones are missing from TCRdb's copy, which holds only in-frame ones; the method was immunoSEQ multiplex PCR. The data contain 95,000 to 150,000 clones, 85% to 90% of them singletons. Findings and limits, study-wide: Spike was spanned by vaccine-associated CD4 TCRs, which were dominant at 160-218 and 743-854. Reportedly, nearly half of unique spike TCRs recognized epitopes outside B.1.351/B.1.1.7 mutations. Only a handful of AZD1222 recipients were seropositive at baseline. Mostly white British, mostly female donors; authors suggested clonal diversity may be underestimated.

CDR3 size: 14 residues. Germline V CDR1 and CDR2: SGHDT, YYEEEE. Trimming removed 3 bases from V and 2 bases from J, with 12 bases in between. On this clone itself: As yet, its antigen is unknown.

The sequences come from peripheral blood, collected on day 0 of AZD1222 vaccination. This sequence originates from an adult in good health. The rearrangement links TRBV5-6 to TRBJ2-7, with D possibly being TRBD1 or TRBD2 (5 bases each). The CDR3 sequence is CASSWGRITYEQYF. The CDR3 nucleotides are TGTGCCAGCAGCTGGGGACGGATAACCTACGAGCAGTACTTC.